Listed below are T cell receptor beta chains from one sample, sequenced in a study of beta chain features in type 1 diabetes. Produced via immunoSEQ multiplex PCR; TCRdb's table is partial and in-frame only. The sample shows some 130,000 clones, approximately 9% of them seen only once. The sample consisted of central memory CD4+ T cells from blood. The receptors were gathered from a man aged 30 to 45 with type 1 diabetes. The CDR3 runs from the conserved cysteine through the conserved F or W. The order of the fields is CDR3 length, J gene, V gene, CDR3 protein.

CDR3 length: 14; J gene: TRBJ2-2; V gene: TRBV11-2; CDR3 protein: CASSLGPNTGELFF
CDR3 length: 12; J gene: TRBJ1-1; V gene: TRBV19; CDR3 protein: CASSIPGGEAFF
CDR3 length: 14; J gene: TRBJ1-4; V gene: TRBV6-5; CDR3 protein: CASSERTVNEKLFF
CDR3 length: 16; J gene: TRBJ2-7; V gene: TRBV5-1; CDR3 protein: CASSLAGPGASAEQYF
CDR3 length: 11; J gene: TRBJ2-5; V gene: TRBV11-2; CDR3 protein: CASSSRETQYF
CDR3 length: 16; J gene: TRBJ2-1; V gene: TRBV14; CDR3 protein: CASSQERLAGGVKQFF
CDR3 length: 12; J gene: TRBJ1-1; V gene: TRBV5-4; CDR3 protein: CASAKFDTEAFF
CDR3 length: 14; J gene: TRBJ2-3; V gene: TRBV7-2; CDR3 protein: CASSLDGSTDTQYF
CDR3 length: 14; J gene: TRBJ2-7; V gene: TRBV21-1; CDR3 protein: CASSTRQGNYEQYF
CDR3 length: 16; J gene: TRBJ1-1; V gene: TRBV7-3; CDR3 protein: CASSLQVAGGGTEAFF
CDR3 length: 17; J gene: TRBJ2-6; V gene: TRBV19; CDR3 protein: CASGWGTGYSGANVLTF
CDR3 length: 15; J gene: TRBJ2-7; V gene: TRBV27; CDR3 protein: CASSPRQGAVYEQYF
CDR3 length: 11; J gene: TRBJ1-1; V gene: TRBV29-1; CDR3 protein: CSGGEMPEAFF
CDR3 length: 13; J gene: TRBJ1-6; V gene: TRBV7-9; CDR3 protein: CASSLLTGSPLHF
CDR3 length: 11; J gene: TRBJ2-3; V gene: TRBV30; CDR3 protein: CAWTGGDTQYF
CDR3 length: 14; J gene: TRBJ2-3; V gene: TRBV9; CDR3 protein: CASNSGGLPDTQYF
CDR3 length: 14; J gene: TRBJ2-5; V gene: TRBV7-9; CDR3 protein: CASSLAGSKETQYF
CDR3 length: 13; J gene: TRBJ2-5; V gene: TRBV7-2; CDR3 protein: CASSRGLTETQYF
CDR3 length: 13; J gene: TRBJ2-3; V gene: TRBV5-6; CDR3 protein: CASSLGLAGSGHF
CDR3 length: 15; J gene: TRBJ1-6; V gene: TRBV6-1; CDR3 protein: CASSEMPGKGSPLHF
CDR3 length: 12; J gene: TRBJ2-3; V gene: TRBV11-2; CDR3 protein: CASSLDGDTQYF
CDR3 length: 14; J gene: TRBJ2-7; V gene: TRBV5-4; CDR3 protein: CASSLKPLADEQYF
CDR3 length: 16; J gene: TRBJ1-1; V gene: TRBV7-9; CDR3 protein: CASSLALAGAYTEAFF
CDR3 length: 13; J gene: TRBJ2-3; V gene: TRBV7-2; CDR3 protein: CASSPRGGDTQYF
CDR3 length: 15; J gene: TRBJ1-6; V gene: TRBV4-1; CDR3 protein: CASSRRTGDNSPLHF
CDR3 length: 13; J gene: TRBJ1-2; V gene: TRBV13; CDR3 protein: CASSRTGGYGYTF
CDR3 length: 15; J gene: TRBJ2-2; V gene: TRBV7-3; CDR3 protein: CASSPSGGITGELFF
CDR3 length: 12; J gene: TRBJ2-5; V gene: TRBV28; CDR3 protein: CASSPGRWAQYF
CDR3 length: 16; J gene: TRBJ2-2; V gene: TRBV7-8; CDR3 protein: CASSSVTGQKAGELFF
CDR3 length: 14; J gene: TRBJ2-5; V gene: TRBV5-1; CDR3 protein: CASSPGTGDGTQYF
CDR3 length: 13; J gene: TRBJ1-2; V gene: TRBV5-8; CDR3 protein: CASSPDRNYGYTF
CDR3 length: 13; J gene: TRBJ1-2; V gene: TRBV29-1; CDR3 protein: CSVETTANYGYTF
CDR3 length: 16; J gene: TRBJ2-2; V gene: TRBV18; CDR3 protein: CASSRGQGSNTGELFF
CDR3 length: 16; J gene: TRBJ2-3; V gene: TRBV18; CDR3 protein: CASSPGLAGTTDTQYF
CDR3 length: 15; J gene: TRBJ2-2; V gene: TRBV5-1; CDR3 protein: CASSLLTGATGELFF
CDR3 length: 16; J gene: TRBJ2-7; V gene: TRBV15; CDR3 protein: CATSRARNRGSHEQYF
CDR3 length: 16; J gene: TRBJ1-6; V gene: TRBV9; CDR3 protein: CASSRSVELNNSPLHF
CDR3 length: 12; J gene: TRBJ1-2; V gene: TRBV2; CDR3 protein: CASITTGQGYTF
CDR3 length: 14; J gene: TRBJ1-6; V gene: TRBV5-4; CDR3 protein: CASGRTGIDSPLHF
CDR3 length: 15; J gene: TRBJ1-2; V gene: TRBV7-2; CDR3 protein: CASSLSRGGTYGYTF
CDR3 length: 15; J gene: TRBJ2-6; V gene: TRBV5-1; CDR3 protein: CASTNRAPGANVLTF
CDR3 length: 10; J gene: TRBJ2-5; V gene: TRBV29-1; CDR3 protein: CSGQQETQYF
CDR3 length: 12; J gene: TRBJ2-1; V gene: TRBV6-1; CDR3 protein: CASTAGVGEQFF
CDR3 length: 15; J gene: TRBJ1-2; V gene: TRBV7-6; CDR3 protein: CASSFSPGGTGGYTF
CDR3 length: 15; J gene: TRBJ2-3; V gene: TRBV19; CDR3 protein: CASRPTGTSTDTQYF
CDR3 length: 17; J gene: TRBJ2-3; V gene: TRBV5-4; CDR3 protein: CASDRTSGGVSTDTQYF
CDR3 length: 14; J gene: TRBJ2-7; V gene: TRBV29-1; CDR3 protein: CSVLSQALPYEQYF
CDR3 length: 12; J gene: TRBJ1-1; V gene: TRBV29-1; CDR3 protein: CSVDGGDTEAFF